This T cell receptor beta chain was found in a study of T cell repertoires in ileal Crohn's disease. This CDR3 region has 14 residues. CDR1 is SEHNR and CDR2 is FQNEAQ in the germline V gene (reference sequence). Trimming shortened V by 3 bases and J by 1 base, and 9 bases separated the two germline ends. TCRdb's table, derived via immunoSEQ multiplex PCR, lists solely in-frame clones and lacks some. The repertoire holds roughly 10,000 clones, with around 86% as singletons. Time point indicated: inflamed ileum from the surgical specimen. This clonotype was obtained from an adult with Crohn's disease. Sequencing was carried out using ileal tissue. This chain joins TRBV7-9 and TRBJ1-1; possible D gene TRBD1, 5 bases. As DNA, the CDR3 is TGTGCCAGCAGCTTTACAGGATCGAACACTGAAGCTTTCTTT. Its protein product is CASSFTGSNTEAFF. Full variable domain (outside the CDR3, taken from reference TRBV7-9 and TRBJ1-1): DTGVSQNPRHKITKRGQNVTFRCDPISEHNRLYWYRQTLGQGPEFLTYFQNEAQLEKSRLLSDRFSAERPKGSFSTLEIQRTEQGDSAMYLCASSFTGSNTEAFFGQGTRLTVV.